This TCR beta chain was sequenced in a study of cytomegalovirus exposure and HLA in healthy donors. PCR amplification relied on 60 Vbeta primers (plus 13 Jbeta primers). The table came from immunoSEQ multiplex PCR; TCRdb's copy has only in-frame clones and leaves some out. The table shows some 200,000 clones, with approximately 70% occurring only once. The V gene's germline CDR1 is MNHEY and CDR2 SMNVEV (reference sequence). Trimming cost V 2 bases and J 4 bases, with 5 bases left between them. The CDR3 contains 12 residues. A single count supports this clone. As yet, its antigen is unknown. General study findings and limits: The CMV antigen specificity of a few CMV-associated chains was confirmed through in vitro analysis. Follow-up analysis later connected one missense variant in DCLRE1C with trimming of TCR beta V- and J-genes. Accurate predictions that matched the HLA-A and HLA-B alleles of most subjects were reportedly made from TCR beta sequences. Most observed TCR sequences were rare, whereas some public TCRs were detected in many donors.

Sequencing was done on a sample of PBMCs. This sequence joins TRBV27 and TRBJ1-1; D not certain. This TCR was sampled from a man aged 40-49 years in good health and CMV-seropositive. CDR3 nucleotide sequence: TGTGCCAGCAGTTTAGCGGGCACTGAAGCTTTCTTT. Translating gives CASSLAGTEAFF.